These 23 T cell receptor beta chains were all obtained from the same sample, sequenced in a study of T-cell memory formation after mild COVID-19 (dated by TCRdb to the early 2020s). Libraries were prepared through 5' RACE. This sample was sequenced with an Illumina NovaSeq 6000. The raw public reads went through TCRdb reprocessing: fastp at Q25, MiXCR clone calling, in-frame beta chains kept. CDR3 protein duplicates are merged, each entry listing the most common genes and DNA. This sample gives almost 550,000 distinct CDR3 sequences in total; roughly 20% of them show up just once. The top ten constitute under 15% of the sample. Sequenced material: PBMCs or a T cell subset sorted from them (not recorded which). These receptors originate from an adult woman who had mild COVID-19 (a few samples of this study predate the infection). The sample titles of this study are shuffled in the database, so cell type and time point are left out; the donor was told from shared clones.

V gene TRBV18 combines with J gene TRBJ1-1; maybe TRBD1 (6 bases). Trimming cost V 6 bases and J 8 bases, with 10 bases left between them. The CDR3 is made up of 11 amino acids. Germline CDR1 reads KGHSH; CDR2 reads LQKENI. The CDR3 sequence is CASSPDREAFF. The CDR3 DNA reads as TGTGCCAGCTCCCCCGACAGGGAAGCTTTCTTT.

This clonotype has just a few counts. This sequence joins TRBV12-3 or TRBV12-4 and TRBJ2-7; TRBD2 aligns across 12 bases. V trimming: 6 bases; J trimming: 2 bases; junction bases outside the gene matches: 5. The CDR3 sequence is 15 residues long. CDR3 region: CASSPSSGRAYEQYF. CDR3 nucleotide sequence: TGTGCCAGCAGCCCGTCTAGCGGGAGGGCCTACGAGCAGTACTTC.

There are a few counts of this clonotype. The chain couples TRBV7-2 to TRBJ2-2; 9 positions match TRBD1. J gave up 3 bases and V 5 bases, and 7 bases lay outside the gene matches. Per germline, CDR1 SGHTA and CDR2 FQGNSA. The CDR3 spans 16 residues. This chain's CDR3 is CASSPHRTGDTGELFF. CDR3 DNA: TGTGCCAGCAGCCCCCATCGGACAGGGGACACCGGGGAGCTGTTTTTT.

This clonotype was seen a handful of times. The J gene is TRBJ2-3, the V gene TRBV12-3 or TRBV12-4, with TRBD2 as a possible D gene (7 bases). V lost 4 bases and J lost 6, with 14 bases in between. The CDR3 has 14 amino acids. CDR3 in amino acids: CASSSGGGLDTQYF. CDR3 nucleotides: TGTGCCAGCAGTTCTGGGGGGGGCCTTGATACGCAGTATTTT.

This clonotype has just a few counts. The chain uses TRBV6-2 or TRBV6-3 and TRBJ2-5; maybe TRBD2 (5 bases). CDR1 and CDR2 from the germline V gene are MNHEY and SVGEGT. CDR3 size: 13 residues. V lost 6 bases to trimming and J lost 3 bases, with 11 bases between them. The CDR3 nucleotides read TGTGCCAGCAGCCCGGGGATAAAAGAGACCCAGTACTTC. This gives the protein CASSPGIKETQYF.

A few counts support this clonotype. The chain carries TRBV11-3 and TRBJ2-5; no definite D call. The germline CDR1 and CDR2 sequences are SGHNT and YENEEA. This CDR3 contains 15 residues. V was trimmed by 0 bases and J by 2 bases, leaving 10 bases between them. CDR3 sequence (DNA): TGTGCCAGCAGCTTAGATAGCAGCCAGCAAGAGACCCAGTACTTC. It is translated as CASSLDSSQQETQYF.

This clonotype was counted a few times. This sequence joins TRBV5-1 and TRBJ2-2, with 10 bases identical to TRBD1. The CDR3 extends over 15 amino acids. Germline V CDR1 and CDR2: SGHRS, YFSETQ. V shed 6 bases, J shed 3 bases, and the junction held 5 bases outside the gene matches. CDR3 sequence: CASKRQGADTGELFF. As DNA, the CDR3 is TGCGCCAGCAAGAGACAGGGGGCCGACACCGGGGAGCTGTTTTTT.

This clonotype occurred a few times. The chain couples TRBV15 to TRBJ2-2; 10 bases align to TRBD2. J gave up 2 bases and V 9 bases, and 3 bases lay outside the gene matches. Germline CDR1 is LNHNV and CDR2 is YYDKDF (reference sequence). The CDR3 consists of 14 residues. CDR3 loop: CATGTSANTGELFF. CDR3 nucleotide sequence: TGTGCCACTGGGACTAGCGCAAACACCGGGGAGCTGTTTTTT.

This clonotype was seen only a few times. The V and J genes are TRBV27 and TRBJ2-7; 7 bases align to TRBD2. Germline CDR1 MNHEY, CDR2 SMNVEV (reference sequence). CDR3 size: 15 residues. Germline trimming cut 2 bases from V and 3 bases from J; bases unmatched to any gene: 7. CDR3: CASSLAGREGYEQYF. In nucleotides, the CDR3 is TGTGCCAGCAGTTTAGCAGGGAGGGAGGGCTACGAGCAGTACTTC.

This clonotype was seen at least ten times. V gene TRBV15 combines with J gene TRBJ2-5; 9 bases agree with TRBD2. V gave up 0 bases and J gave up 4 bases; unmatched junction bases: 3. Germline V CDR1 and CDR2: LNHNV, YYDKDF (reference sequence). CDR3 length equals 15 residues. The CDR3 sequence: CATSRDAGGPETQYF. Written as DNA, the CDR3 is TGTGCCACCAGCAGAGATGCGGGAGGGCCAGAGACCCAGTACTTC.

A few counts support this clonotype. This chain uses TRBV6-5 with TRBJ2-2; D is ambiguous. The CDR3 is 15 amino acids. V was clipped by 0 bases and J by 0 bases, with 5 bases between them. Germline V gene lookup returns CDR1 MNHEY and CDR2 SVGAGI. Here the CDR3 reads CASSYSTANTGELFF. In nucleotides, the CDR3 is TGTGCCAGCAGTTACTCTACTGCGAACACCGGGGAGCTGTTTTTT.

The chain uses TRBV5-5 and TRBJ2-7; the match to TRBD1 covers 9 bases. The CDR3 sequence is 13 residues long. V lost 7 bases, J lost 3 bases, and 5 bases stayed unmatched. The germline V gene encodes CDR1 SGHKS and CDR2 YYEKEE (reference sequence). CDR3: CASGRDRDYEQYF. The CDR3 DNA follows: TGTGCCAGCGGCCGGGACAGGGACTACGAGCAGTACTTC.

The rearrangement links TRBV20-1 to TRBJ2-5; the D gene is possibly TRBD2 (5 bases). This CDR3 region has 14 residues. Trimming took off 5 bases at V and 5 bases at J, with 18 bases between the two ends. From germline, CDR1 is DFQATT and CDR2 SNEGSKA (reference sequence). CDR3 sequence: CSAPRRGRGETQYF. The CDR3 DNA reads TGCAGTGCTCCCCGCCGTGGAAGAGGGGAGACCCAGTACTTC.

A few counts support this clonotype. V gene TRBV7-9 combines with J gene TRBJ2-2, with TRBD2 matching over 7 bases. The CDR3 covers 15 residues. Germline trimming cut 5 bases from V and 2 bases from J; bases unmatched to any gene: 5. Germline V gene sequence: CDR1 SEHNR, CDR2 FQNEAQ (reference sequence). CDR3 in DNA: TGTGCCAGCAGCCATCGGGACTATAACACCGGGGAGCTGTTTTTT. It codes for CASSHRDYNTGELFF.

The CDR3 coding sequence is TGTGCCAGCAGCTTGGATCTAGCTTACAATGAGCAGTTCTTC. It codes for CASSLDLAYNEQFF. This chain joins TRBV5-5 and TRBJ2-1, with a tentative D call TRBD2 (5 bases). The V end was cut by 0 bases, the J end by 4 bases, with 8 bases between. Germline lookup yields CDR1 SGHKS and CDR2 YYEKEE (reference sequence). The CDR3 loop spans 14 amino acids.

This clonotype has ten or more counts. The CDR3 sequence is CASSLATAQETQYF. For the CDR3, the DNA is TGTGCCAGCAGCTTAGCGACAGCTCAAGAGACCCAGTACTTC. This chain links TRBV7-2 with TRBJ2-5, with a weak D call TRBD1 (5 bases). The CDR3 extends over 14 amino acids. The V end was cut by 0 bases, the J end by 2 bases, with 7 bases between. Germline V gene data show CDR1 as SGHTA and CDR2 as FQGNSA.

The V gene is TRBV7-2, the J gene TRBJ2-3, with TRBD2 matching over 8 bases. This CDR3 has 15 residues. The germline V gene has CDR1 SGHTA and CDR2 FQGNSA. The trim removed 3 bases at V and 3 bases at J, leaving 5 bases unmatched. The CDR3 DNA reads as TGTGCCAGCAGCTTGGGACTAGTTAGTACAGATACGCAGTATTTT. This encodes CASSLGLVSTDTQYF.

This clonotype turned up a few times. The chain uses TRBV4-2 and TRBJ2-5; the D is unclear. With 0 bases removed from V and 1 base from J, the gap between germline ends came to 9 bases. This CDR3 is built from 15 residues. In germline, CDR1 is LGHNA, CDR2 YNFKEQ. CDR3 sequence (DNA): TGTGCCAGCAGCCAAGAAGGACGCCGCCAAGAGACCCAGTACTTC. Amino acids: CASSQEGRRQETQYF.

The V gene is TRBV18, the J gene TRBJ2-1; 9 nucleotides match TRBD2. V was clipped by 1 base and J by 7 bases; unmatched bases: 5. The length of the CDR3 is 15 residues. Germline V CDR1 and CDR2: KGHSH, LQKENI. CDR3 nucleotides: TGTGCCAGCTCACCACAGGCGGGGGGGCGAAATGAGCAGTTCTTC. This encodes CASSPQAGGRNEQFF. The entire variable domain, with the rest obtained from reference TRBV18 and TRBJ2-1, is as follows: NAGVMQNPRHLVRRRGQEARLRCSPMKGHSHVYWYRQLPEEGLKFMVYLQKENIIDESGMPKERFSAEFPKEGPSILRIQQVVRGDSAAYFCASSPQAGGRNEQFFGPGTRLTVL.

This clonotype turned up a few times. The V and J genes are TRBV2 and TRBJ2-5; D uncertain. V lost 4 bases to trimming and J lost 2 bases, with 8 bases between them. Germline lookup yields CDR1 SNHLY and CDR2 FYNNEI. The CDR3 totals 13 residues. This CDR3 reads CASSVYRQETQYF. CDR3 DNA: TGTGCCAGCAGTGTCTACAGACAAGAGACCCAGTACTTC.

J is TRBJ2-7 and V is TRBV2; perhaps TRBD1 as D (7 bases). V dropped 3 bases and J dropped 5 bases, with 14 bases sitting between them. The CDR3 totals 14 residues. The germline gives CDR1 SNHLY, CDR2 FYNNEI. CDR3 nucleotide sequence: TGTGCCAGCAGTGATAAGGGGGGACAGCACGAGCAGTACTTC. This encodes CASSDKGGQHEQYF.

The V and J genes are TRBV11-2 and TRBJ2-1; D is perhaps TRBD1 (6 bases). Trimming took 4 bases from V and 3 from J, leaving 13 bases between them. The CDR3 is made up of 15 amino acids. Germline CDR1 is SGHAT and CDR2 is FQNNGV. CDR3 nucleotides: TGTGCCAGCAGCTCCCTCGAGACAGGCTACAATGAGCAGTTCTTC. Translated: CASSSLETGYNEQFF.

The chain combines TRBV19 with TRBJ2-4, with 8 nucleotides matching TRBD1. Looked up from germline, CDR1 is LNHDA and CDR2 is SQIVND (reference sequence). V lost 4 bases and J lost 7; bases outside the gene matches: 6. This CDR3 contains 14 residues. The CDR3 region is CASSNPGDRNIQYF. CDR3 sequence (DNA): TGTGCCAGTAGTAACCCAGGGGACAGGAACATTCAGTACTTC.